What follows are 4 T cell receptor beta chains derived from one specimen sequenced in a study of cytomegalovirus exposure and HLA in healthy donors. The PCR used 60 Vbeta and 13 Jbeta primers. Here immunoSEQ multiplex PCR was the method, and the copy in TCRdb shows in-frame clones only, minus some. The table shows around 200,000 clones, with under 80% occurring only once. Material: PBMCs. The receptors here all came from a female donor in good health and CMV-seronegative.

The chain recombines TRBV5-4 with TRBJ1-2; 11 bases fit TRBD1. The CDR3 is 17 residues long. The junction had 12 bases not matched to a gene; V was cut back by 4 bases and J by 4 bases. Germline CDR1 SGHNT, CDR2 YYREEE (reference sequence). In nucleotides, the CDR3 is TGTGCCAGCAGCCTGGACAGGGGGCTATATGTAGGCTATGGCTACACCTTC. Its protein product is CASSLDRGLYVGYGYTF.

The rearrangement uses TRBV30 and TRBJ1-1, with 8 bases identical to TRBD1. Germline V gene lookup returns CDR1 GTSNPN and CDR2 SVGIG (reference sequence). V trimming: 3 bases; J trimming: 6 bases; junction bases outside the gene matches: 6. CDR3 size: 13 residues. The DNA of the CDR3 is TGTGCCTGGAGCGGGACAGGTGGTTCTGAAGCTTTCTTT. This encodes CAWSGTGGSEAFF.

CDR3 region: CASSPRESGTEAFF. In DNA, the CDR3 is TGTGCCAGCTCACCCCGCGAGTCCGGGACTGAAGCTTTCTTT. This chain connects TRBV18 to TRBJ1-1; D uncertain. The CDR3 totals 14 residues. Germline V CDR1 and CDR2: KGHSH, LQKENI. V gave up 3 bases and J gave up 5 bases, with 13 bases separating them. Together with reference TRBV18 and TRBJ1-1, the CDR3 gives the full variable domain: NAGVMQNPRHLVRRRGQEARLRCSPMKGHSHVYWYRQLPEEGLKFMVYLQKENIIDESGMPKERFSAEFPKEGPSILRIQQVVRGDSAAYFCASSPRESGTEAFFGQGTRLTVV.

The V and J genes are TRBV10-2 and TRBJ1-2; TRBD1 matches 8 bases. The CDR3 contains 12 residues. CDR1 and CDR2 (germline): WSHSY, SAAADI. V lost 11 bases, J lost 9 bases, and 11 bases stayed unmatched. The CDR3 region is CAANAGTGSYTF. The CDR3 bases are TGCGCCGCTAACGCCGGGACAGGAAGCTACACCTTC.